This TCR beta chain comes out of a study of a mutant IDH1 vaccine in newly diagnosed glioma. The overall study: In the visit schedule, V12 fell in week 35, while V13 fell in week 47. Regarding the study as a whole: With respect to changes in top peripheral T cell clonotypes, pseudoprogression seemed unrelated. Patients mounted vaccine-induced immune responses in approximately 94% of cases.

The time point here: week 47, end of study. Vaccine doses each comprised 300 ug of mutant IDH1 20-mer peptide, with topical imiquimod. In regard to this clone: What it recognizes is unknown.

Produced via immunoSEQ multiplex PCR; TCRdb's table is partial and in-frame only. Of about 31,000 clones listed, approximately 92% are singletons. This CDR3 comprises 14 residues. V was pared by 4 bases and J by 4 bases, with 1 base of the junction left unmatched. Germline V gene sequence: CDR1 ENHRY, CDR2 SYGVKD. The clonotype was recovered from a middle-aged woman with glioma. This rearrangement joins TRBV10-3 to TRBJ1-4; 9 bases fit TRBD1. The sample was PBMCs, taken from a glioma patient whose treatment included an IDH1 peptide vaccine. Here the CDR3 reads CAISGTGVNEKLFF. In DNA, the CDR3 is TGTGCCATCAGTGGGACAGGGGTTAATGAAAAACTGTTTTTT.